This T cell receptor beta chain was sequenced in a study of control samples from healthy donors and cancer patients. Germline V gene lookup returns CDR1 LNHDA and CDR2 SQIVND (reference sequence). After removal of 5 bases from V and 3 bases from J, the junction contained 13 bases not matched to a gene. This CDR3 region has 17 residues. Sequenced by immunoSEQ multiplex PCR; TCRdb stores in-frame clones only, minus some. The table lists 70,000 to 80,000 clones, 84% of them singletons, with about 16% in the top ten. The sequencing input was blood. The TCR sequence derives from a man aged 45-65 years in good health. V gene TRBV19 combines with J gene TRBJ2-1; 7 positions match TRBD2. The CDR3: CASSPDPREALYNEQFF. CDR3 bases: TGTGCCAGTAGTCCGGACCCCCGGGAGGCCCTCTACAATGAGCAGTTCTTC.